These 17 T cell receptor beta chains were all obtained from the same sample, sequenced in a study of T-cell reconstitution after alpha-beta-depleted transplantation in children. Library preparation (for TCRbeta) was performed with unique molecular identifiers. A single record per CDR3 protein comes from TCRdb applying MiXCR to the PCR reads. Of over 15,000 distinct CDR3 sequences in the sample, approximately 5.1% are singletons; the top ten hold under 8.5%. The sequences come from PBMCs, collected before TCRalphabeta/CD19-depleted stem cell transplant. The receptors were gathered from a boy under 18 with acute lymphoblastic leukemia, due to receive a stem cell transplant.

This clonotype is classed as medium-sized (0.01 to 0.1%). The chain recombines TRBV9 with TRBJ2-1; 15 bases fit TRBD2. The CDR3 covers 16 residues. The germline CDR1 and CDR2 sequences are SGDLS and YYNGEE. Losses at the gene ends were 4 bases for V and 7 bases for J; bases not matched to a gene: 6. As DNA, the CDR3 is TGTGCCAGCAGCCCCTGGACTAGCGGGAGGGAAAATGAGCAGTTCTTC. As protein: CASSPWTSGRENEQFF.

The CDR3 nucleotides are TGTGCCAGGGGCCCCTGGGACGGGTATTCACCCCTCCACTTT. This encodes CARGPWDGYSPLHF. The V and J genes are TRBV4-2 and TRBJ1-6; possible D gene TRBD1, 5 bases. The CDR3 spans 14 residues. V lost 9 bases to trimming and J lost 8 bases, with 17 bases between them. In germline, CDR1 is LGHNA, CDR2 YNFKEQ.

This clonotype is classed as medium-sized. The chain links TRBV4-1 to TRBJ2-3, with a possible D match to TRBD2 (5 bases). The CDR3 contains 17 residues. The V end lost 0 bases, the J end lost 0 bases, and 13 bases lay between the germline ends. Germline loops: CDR1 MGHRA, CDR2 YSYEKL. This chain's CDR3 is CASSQDIEQRSTDTQYF. In DNA form, the CDR3 reads TGCGCCAGCAGCCAAGATATAGAACAGCGGAGCACAGATACGCAGTATTTT.

This clonotype was recorded at least ten times. The chain joins TRBV6-5 to TRBJ1-2; 12 nucleotides agree with TRBD1. J was trimmed by 10 bases and V by 0 bases; bases with no gene match: 3. The germline gives CDR1 MNHEY, CDR2 SVGAGI. The CDR3 loop spans 14 amino acids. CDR3 in DNA: TGTGCCAGCAGTTACTCGGGACAGGGGGCCGACTACACCTTC. Its translation is CASSYSGQGADYTF.

By sample share, this clonotype is medium-sized. The chain links TRBV7-9 to TRBJ2-7; 7 nucleotides agree with TRBD1. V shed 4 bases, J shed 1 base, and the junction held 1 base outside the gene matches. Germline lookup yields CDR1 SEHNR and CDR2 FQNEAQ (reference sequence). The CDR3 has 13 residues. The CDR3 DNA sequence: TGTGCCAGCAGCTCGGGACAGTCCTACGAGCAGTACTTC. As protein: CASSSGQSYEQYF.

This clonotype was counted ten times or more. The DNA of the CDR3 is TGTGCCAGCAGCTTAAGAGCCGCTTACAATGAGCAGTTCTTC. It yields the protein CASSLRAAYNEQFF. The genes are TRBV7-3 and TRBJ2-1; D remains unclear. This CDR3 comprises 14 residues. V was pared by 1 base and J by 4 bases, with 8 bases between. Germline V CDR1 and CDR2: SGHTA, FQGTGA.

There are many counts of this clonotype. The CDR3 loop is CASSPWGSSYEQYF. As DNA, the CDR3 is TGTGCCAGCAGCCCTTGGGGTAGCTCCTACGAGCAGTACTTC. This chain joins TRBV28 and TRBJ2-7; unclear D gene. CDR3 length: 14 residues. V lost 6 bases, J lost 0 bases, and 12 bases lay in between. Germline V lookup: CDR1 MDHEN, CDR2 SYDVKM.

This clonotype was recorded many times. The chain recombines TRBV2 with TRBJ2-1; perhaps D is TRBD1 or TRBD2 (5 bases each). The CDR3 is 15 amino acids. The germline CDR1 and CDR2 sequences are SNHLY and FYNNEI. V lost 6 bases, J lost 2 bases, and 14 bases lay in between. The CDR3 sequence is CASSPGTLTYNEQFF. DNA for the CDR3: TGTGCCAGCAGCCCTGGGACCCTTACCTACAATGAGCAGTTCTTC.

By its share, this clonotype is medium-sized (0.01 to 0.1%). The chain couples TRBV12-3 or TRBV12-4 to TRBJ1-5; no firm D call. This CDR3 region has 12 residues. Trimming cost V 5 bases and J 6 bases, with 8 bases left between them. CDR3: CASSRESQPQHF. The CDR3 DNA sequence: TGTGCCAGCAGTCGGGAATCTCAGCCCCAGCATTTT.

There are many counts of this clonotype. CDR3 nucleotide sequence: TGTGCCAGCAGTATCGTAGACAGCCTGGGAGGCTACACCTTC. Amino acids: CASSIVDSLGGYTF. The chain is built from TRBV12-3 or TRBV12-4 and TRBJ1-2; tentative D call: TRBD1 (5 bases). CDR3 length: 14 residues. V was cut by 5 bases and J by 8 bases, with 18 bases left in between.

This clonotype was counted between two and nine times. V and J are TRBV11-2 and TRBJ1-6, with no clear D. The CDR3 runs to 16 residues. Trimming removed 5 bases at V and 0 bases at J, with 11 bases between. Germline CDR1 SGHAT, CDR2 FQNNGV. The CDR3, as DNA: TGTGCCAGCAGCCTCAGGCTTAGCTCCTATAATTCACCCCTCCACTTT. This gives the protein CASSLRLSSYNSPLHF.

V and J are TRBV14 and TRBJ2-7, with D unresolved. V lost 2 bases and J lost 9, with 11 bases in between. This CDR3 comprises 12 residues. The V gene's germline CDR1 is SGHDN and CDR2 FVKESK. CDR3 in DNA: TGTGCCAGCAGCCAACACAGTTTAGGGCAGTACTTC. Its protein is CASSQHSLGQYF.

This clonotype has at least ten counts. The CDR3 DNA sequence: TGTGCCAGCAGCTTAAGACCTAACTATGGCTACACCTTC. Encoded protein: CASSLRPNYGYTF. The chain employs TRBV5-8 and TRBJ1-2; no clear D. CDR3 length equals 13 residues. V gave up 2 bases and J gave up 0 bases, with 5 bases separating them. CDR1 SGHTS and CDR2 YDEGEE come from the germline V gene.

To note about this clonotype: The junction does not match germline at one end; this may be a read error. The rearrangement links TRBV5-5 to TRBJ2-2; the D is unclear. The CDR3 spans 13 residues. Looked up from germline, CDR1 is SGHKS and CDR2 is YYEKEE (reference sequence). CDR3 amino acids: CAISSGSTGELFF. The CDR3 nucleotides are TGTGCCATCAGCTCGGGCAGCACCGGGGAGCTGTTTTTT.

By share, this clonotype counts as medium-sized (0.01 to 0.1%). The chain employs TRBV9 and TRBJ2-7; 7 nucleotides line up with TRBD1. With 3 bases clipped from V and 2 bases from J, the junction kept 2 bases outside the gene matches. This CDR3 spans 13 amino acids. Germline V lookup: CDR1 SGDLS, CDR2 YYNGEE. The CDR3 DNA reads as TGTGCCAGCAGCGGACAGGGCGCCTACGAGCAGTACTTC. Translated, it gives CASSGQGAYEQYF.

This clonotype came up many times. The V call is TRBV6-5, the J call TRBJ1-2; D perhaps matches TRBD1 (6 bases). The CDR3 is 15 residues long. Germline loops: CDR1 MNHEY, CDR2 SVGAGI. Trimming removed 2 bases from V and 6 bases from J, with 16 bases in between. CDR3 residues: CASSYGTPGRNGYTF. The CDR3 region has the DNA TGTGCCAGCAGTTACGGGACACCCGGTCGGAATGGCTACACCTTC.

This clonotype was recorded many times. V gene TRBV20-1 combines with J gene TRBJ2-7; 10 bases agree with TRBD2. The J segment lost 4 bases and the V segment lost 1 base, leaving 7 bases of the junction unmatched. The length of the CDR3 is 15 residues. Per germline, CDR1 DFQATT and CDR2 SNEGSKA (reference sequence). The DNA for the CDR3 is TGCAGTGCTAGAGTTACTAGCGGGGATTCATACGAGCAGTACTTC. It specifies CSARVTSGDSYEQYF.